What follows are 9 T cell receptor beta chains derived from one specimen sequenced in a study of shared clonotypes between healthy human individuals. Here immunoSEQ multiplex PCR was the method, and the copy in TCRdb shows in-frame clones only, minus some. The data show around 1.6 million clones, approximately 98% seen once. Sequencing input: naive CD4+ T cells sorted from blood. The subset denotes: CD45RA+ positively selected. All receptors come from a man aged 25 to 45 in good health.

This chain links TRBV8-2 with TRBJ2-6. TRBV8-2 is a pseudogene locus. The length of the CDR3 is 14 residues. This chain's CDR3 is CGNNSQSRANVLTF. The CDR3 bases are TGTGGCAACAACTCTCAAAGTCGGGCCAACGTCCTGACTTTC.

The CDR3 DNA follows: TGTGCCAGCAGCTTGCGTGCAGGACAGGGAAGCACAGATACGCAGTATTTT. Its protein product is CASSLRAGQGSTDTQYF. The V gene is TRBV5-5, the J gene TRBJ2-3; 8 bases are a match to TRBD1. The CDR3 loop spans 17 amino acids. The V gene's germline CDR1 is SGHKS and CDR2 YYEKEE (reference sequence). Losses at the gene ends were 1 base for V and 0 bases for J; bases not matched to a gene: 7.

The rearrangement uses TRBV9 and TRBJ2-1; possible D gene TRBD2, 6 bases. The V and J ends lost 0 bases and 7 bases respectively, with 14 bases between them. The CDR3 totals 15 residues. CDR1 and CDR2 (germline): SGDLS, YYNGEE. This chain's CDR3 is CASSVGNGRINEQFF. The CDR3 DNA follows: TGTGCCAGCAGCGTAGGGAACGGGAGAATAAATGAGCAGTTCTTC. Full variable domain (remainder filled in from reference TRBV9 and TRBJ2-1): DSGVTQTPKHLITATGQRVTLRCSPRSGDLSVYWYQQSLDQGLQFLIQYYNGEERAKGNILERFSAQQFPDLHSELNLSSLELGDSALYFCASSVGNGRINEQFFGPGTRLTVL.

The chain is built from TRBV5-1 and TRBJ2-7; maybe TRBD2 (7 bases). CDR3 length: 15 residues. Germline CDR1 reads SGHRS; CDR2 reads YFSETQ. Trimming cost V 6 bases and J 1 base, with 17 bases left between them. CDR3 nucleotide sequence: TGCGCCAGCAATGGGGGGGCGCCTGGTTCCTACGAGCAGTACTTC. Protein: CASNGGAPGSYEQYF.

This clone was detected once. The chain is built from TRBV29-1 and TRBJ2-1, with 8 bases aligning to TRBD2. CDR1 SQVTM and CDR2 ANQGSEA come from the germline V gene. The CDR3 is 13 amino acids. J lost 10 bases, V lost 4 bases, and 9 bases had no gene match. Here the CDR3 reads CSVGDGLAGEQFF. The CDR3 nucleotides read TGCAGCGTTGGGGACGGCTTAGCGGGGGAGCAGTTCTTC.

This chain links TRBV28 with TRBJ2-1; D gene ambiguous. Germline CDR1 MDHEN, CDR2 SYDVKM. V lost 1 base and J 0 bases, leaving 10 bases between the germline ends. This CDR3 contains 16 residues. The CDR3 is CASSLLSVSSYNEQFF. CDR3 in DNA: TGTGCCAGCAGTTTATTAAGTGTGAGCTCCTACAATGAGCAGTTCTTC. Full variable domain (remainder filled in from reference TRBV28 and TRBJ2-1): DVKVTQSSRYLVKRTGEKVFLECVQDMDHENMFWYRQDPGLGLRLIYFSYDVKMKEKGDIPEGYSVSREKKERFSLILESASTNQTSMYLCASSLLSVSSYNEQFFGPGTRLTVL.

This chain connects TRBV2 to TRBJ2-2; D is ambiguous. Germline loops: CDR1 SNHLY, CDR2 FYNNEI. The CDR3 has 15 amino acids. V gave up 7 bases and J gave up 5 bases, with 17 bases separating them. The chain's CDR3 is CASTLIRPGTGELFF. The CDR3 region has the DNA TGTGCCAGCACGCTCATCCGTCCCGGGACCGGGGAGCTGTTTTTT.

The genes are TRBV29-1 and TRBJ2-1; 7 bases line up with TRBD2. Germline trimming cut 6 bases from V and 2 bases from J; bases unmatched to any gene: 4. The CDR3 is 13 amino acids. From germline, CDR1 is SQVTM and CDR2 ANQGSEA. The CDR3 coding sequence is TGCAGCGTCGGACTAGAGACCTACAATGAGCAGTTCTTC. It codes for CSVGLETYNEQFF.

This chain uses TRBV4-1 with TRBJ2-7, with TRBD1 matching 7 bases. Germline V gene sequence: CDR1 MGHRA, CDR2 YSYEKL. The CDR3 is 15 amino acids. The J segment lost 0 bases and the V segment lost 3 bases, leaving 5 bases of the junction unmatched. CDR3 sequence: CASSQYRGNSYEQYF. The CDR3 nucleotides read TGCGCCAGCAGCCAGTACAGGGGAAACTCCTACGAGCAGTACTTC.